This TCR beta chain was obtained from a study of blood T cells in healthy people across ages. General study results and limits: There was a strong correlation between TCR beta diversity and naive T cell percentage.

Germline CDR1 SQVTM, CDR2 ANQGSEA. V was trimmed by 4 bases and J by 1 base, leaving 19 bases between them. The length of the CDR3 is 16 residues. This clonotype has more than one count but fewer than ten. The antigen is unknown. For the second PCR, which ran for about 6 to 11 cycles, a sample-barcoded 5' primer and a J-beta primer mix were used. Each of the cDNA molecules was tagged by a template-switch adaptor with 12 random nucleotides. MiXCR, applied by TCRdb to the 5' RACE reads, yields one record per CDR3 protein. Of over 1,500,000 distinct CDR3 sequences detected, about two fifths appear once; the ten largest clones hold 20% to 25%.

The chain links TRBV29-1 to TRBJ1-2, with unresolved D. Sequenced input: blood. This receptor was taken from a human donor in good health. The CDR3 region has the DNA TGCAGCGTTGGTGCACGGACCCCACCTAATAACTATGGCTACACCTTC. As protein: CSVGARTPPNNYGYTF. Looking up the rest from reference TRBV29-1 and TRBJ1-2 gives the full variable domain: SAVISQKPSRDICQRGTSLTIQCQVDSQVTMMFWYRQQPGQSLTLIATANQGSEATYESGFVIDKFPISRPNLTFSTLTVSNMSPEDSSIYLCSVGARTPPNNYGYTFGSGTRLTVV.